The sequence of this T cell receptor beta chain was determined in a study of blood T cell repertoires in COVID-19. Whole-study context: The analysed material was cDNA or gDNA that came from T cells, B-cell-depleted T cells, or PBMCs.

Germline V gives CDR1 SGHTA, CDR2 FQGTGA. The J segment lost 5 bases and the V segment lost 4 bases, leaving 11 bases of the junction unmatched. This CDR3 contains 16 residues. Original processing notes: Amplification of reference gene primers was used by the study to estimate nucleated cell counts. Generated by immunoSEQ multiplex PCR, the TCRdb table keeps only in-frame clones and is missing some. D and trimming come from the DNA, and the V and J calls and clone size come from that table. Of about 170,000 clones in the sample, about 87% were seen once. Seattle participants joined during active infection and were tracked over time.

The sequenced material came from peripheral blood. The chain joins TRBV7-3 to TRBJ2-5, with TRBD2 matching over 9 bases. The sequence was obtained from a woman of 80 years or more with COVID-19, enrolled during active disease. The CDR3 DNA reads TGTGCCAGCAGCTCCACCGGGACTAGCCGGATGGAGACCCAGTACTTC. Protein sequence: CASSSTGTSRMETQYF.